The 19 T cell receptor beta chains below all came from one sample that was sequenced in a study of beta chain features in type 1 diabetes. Findings and limits, study-wide: TCRB CDR3s from Type 1 diabetes patients were moderately but significantly shorter in all four CD4+ subsets.

TCRB transcripts that were expressed got sequenced, as all of the isolated RNA had been reverse transcribed. Using immunoSEQ multiplex PCR, the repertoire was profiled, and TCRdb retains in-frame clones only, with some absent. The table shows approximately 280,000 clones, with approximately 16% occurring only once. These receptors lack a known antigen. Specimen: naive CD4+ T cells from blood. All receptors come from a man younger than 35 with type 1 diabetes.

The chain combines TRBV27 with TRBJ2-1; 9 bases map to TRBD2. CDR3 length equals 15 residues. The J segment lost 4 bases and the V segment lost 1 base, leaving 2 bases of the junction unmatched. CDR1 is MNHEY and CDR2 is SMNVEV in the germline V gene (reference sequence). The CDR3 loop reads CASSLYLAGYNEQFF. The CDR3, as DNA: TGTGCCAGCAGTTTATATCTAGCGGGATACAATGAGCAGTTCTTC.

This clone was recorded a few times. The CDR3 coding sequence is TGTGCCAGCAGGAAGAATGTTGGCTTATACACCGGGGAGCTGTTTTTT. Its protein is CASRKNVGLYTGELFF. The chain couples TRBV2 to TRBJ2-2; D is undetermined. Germline V CDR1 and CDR2: SNHLY, FYNNEI. The CDR3 runs 16 residues. The V end was cut by 6 bases, the J end by 3 bases, with 17 bases between.

This clone was counted a few times. The chain is built from TRBV28 and TRBJ1-1; D perhaps matches TRBD1 (6 bases). Trimming left V 6 bases short and J 11 bases short, with 13 bases between. This CDR3 region has 11 residues. Per germline, CDR1 MDHEN and CDR2 SYDVKM. CDR3: CASRSGVGAFF. DNA for the CDR3: TGTGCCAGCAGGTCAGGGGTTGGGGCTTTCTTT.

This clone was observed a handful of times. This rearrangement joins TRBV5-4 to TRBJ2-7; 9 bases match TRBD1. Trimming cost V 4 bases and J 3 bases; bases outside gene matches: 5. CDR3 length: 14 amino acids. Germline lookup yields CDR1 SGHNT and CDR2 YYREEE (reference sequence). In nucleotides, the CDR3 is TGTGCCAGCAGCCGCGGACAGGGGTTCTACGAGCAGTACTTC. Amino acids: CASSRGQGFYEQYF.

This sequence joins TRBV11-2 and TRBJ2-7, with unresolved D. Per germline, CDR1 SGHAT and CDR2 FQNNGV. Trimming took off 3 bases at V and 3 bases at J, with 3 bases between the two ends. CDR3 length equals 11 residues. CDR3 bases: TGTGCCAGCAGCTTCCACTACGAGCAGTACTTC. Residues: CASSFHYEQYF. Full variable domain (missing parts from reference TRBV11-2 and TRBJ2-7): EAGVAQSPRYKIIEKRQSVAFWCNPISGHATLYWYQQILGQGPKLLIQFQNNGVVDDSQLPKDRFSAERLKGVDSTLKIQPAKLEDSAVYLCASSFHYEQYFGPGTRLTVT.

This clone came up a few times. The DNA for the CDR3 is TGTGCCTGGACCCCCGCGTTCGCCGCTCTCTACGAGCAGTACTTC. Translated: CAWTPAFAALYEQYF. The genes are TRBV30 and TRBJ2-7; no firm D call. Per germline, CDR1 GTSNPN and CDR2 SVGIG (reference sequence). The CDR3 length is 15 residues. Trimming stripped 4 bases from V and 3 bases from J, with 19 bases between.

This clone was observed a handful of times. The CDR3 DNA reads as TGTGCCAGCAGCCAAGAAGACAGTATGAACACTGAAGCTTTCTTT. It specifies CASSQEDSMNTEAFF. The chain joins TRBV4-2 to TRBJ1-1; TRBD1 is a possible D gene (5 bases). V was trimmed by 0 bases and J by 0 bases, leaving 8 bases between them. CDR1 LGHNA and CDR2 YNFKEQ come from the germline V gene. The CDR3 extends over 15 amino acids.

This clone has more than one count but fewer than ten. The V call is TRBV5-1, the J call TRBJ1-2; weak D call: TRBD1 (5 bases). This CDR3 spans 13 amino acids. The V end was cut by 0 bases, the J end by 3 bases, with 6 bases between. Germline assignment: CDR1 SGHRS and CDR2 YFSETQ. The CDR3 reads CASSLETDYGYTF. For the CDR3, the DNA is TGCGCCAGCAGCTTGGAGACAGACTATGGCTACACCTTC.

The chain links TRBV5-4 to TRBJ1-2; 7 nucleotides align to TRBD1. There are 13 residues in the CDR3. CDR1 SGHNT and CDR2 YYREEE come from the germline V gene (reference sequence). V was pared by 4 bases and J by 1 base, with 1 base of the junction left unmatched. CDR3 DNA: TGTGCCAGCAGCGACAGGGTTAACTATGGCTACACCTTC. This codes for CASSDRVNYGYTF. Full variable domain (rest looked up from reference TRBV5-4 and TRBJ1-2): ETGVTQSPTHLIKTRGQQVTLRCSSQSGHNTVSWYQQALGQGPQFIFQYYREEENGRGNFPPRFSGLQFPNYSSELNVNALELDDSALYLCASSDRVNYGYTFGSGTRLTVV.

This clone has just a few counts. The J gene is TRBJ1-1, the V gene TRBV10-3; D may be TRBD1 (6 bases). The CDR3 is 15 amino acids. Trimming left V 6 bases short and J 1 base short, with 15 bases between. From germline, CDR1 is ENHRY and CDR2 SYGVKD. The CDR3 DNA is TGTGCCATCAGAGCTATACGGACAGAGAACACTGAAGCTTTCTTT. This sequence encodes CAIRAIRTENTEAFF.

This clone was recorded a few times. The rearrangement joins TRBV28 to TRBJ1-1, with TRBD1 matching 8 bases. CDR1 is MDHEN and CDR2 is SYDVKM in the germline V gene. Trimming cost V 4 bases and J 5 bases; bases outside gene matches: 9. The CDR3 sequence is 15 residues long. CDR3 bases: TGTGCCAGCAGTTATGCGGGACAGGTGGGTACTGAAGCTTTCTTT. Protein sequence: CASSYAGQVGTEAFF. Full variable domain (remainder filled in from reference TRBV28 and TRBJ1-1): DVKVTQSSRYLVKRTGEKVFLECVQDMDHENMFWYRQDPGLGLRLIYFSYDVKMKEKGDIPEGYSVSREKKERFSLILESASTNQTSMYLCASSYAGQVGTEAFFGQGTRLTVV.

This clone was counted a few times. The chain uses TRBV30 and TRBJ2-7; TRBD1 matches at 11 bases. The trim removed 2 bases at V and 2 bases at J, leaving 2 bases unmatched. The V gene's germline CDR1 is GTSNPN and CDR2 SVGIG (reference sequence). CDR3 length equals 14 residues. CDR3 loop: CAWSMDRGPYEQYF. Here the CDR3 DNA reads TGTGCCTGGAGTATGGACAGGGGGCCCTACGAGCAGTACTTC.

This clone occurred a few times. The V gene is TRBV5-6, the J gene TRBJ2-7, with TRBD2 identical over 9 bases. Germline assignment: CDR1 SGHDT and CDR2 YYEEEE. There are 16 residues in the CDR3. The junction had 13 bases not matched to a gene; V was cut back by 6 bases and J by 3 bases. The CDR3 here is CASTPGPAGGYYEQYF. CDR3 nucleotides: TGTGCCAGCACTCCGGGTCCAGCGGGGGGCTACTACGAGCAGTACTTC.

The rearrangement links TRBV20-1 to TRBJ2-7; D not resolved. Trimming took 5 bases from V and 5 from J, leaving 10 bases between them. This CDR3 is built from 11 residues. Germline V gene data show CDR1 as DFQATT and CDR2 as SNEGSKA (reference sequence). This CDR3 is CSARLVNEQYF. The CDR3 nucleotides read TGCAGTGCTCGACTTGTGAACGAGCAGTACTTC.

The chain has TRBV19 and TRBJ1-4; D is unresolved. Per germline, CDR1 LNHDA and CDR2 SQIVND (reference sequence). V was cut by 10 bases and J by 8 bases, with 17 bases left in between. The CDR3 spans 13 residues. The CDR3 DNA sequence: TGTGCCACCACCGACCTCCCGGAGGAAAAACTGTTTTTT. Protein: CATTDLPEEKLFF. The entire variable domain, with the rest obtained from reference TRBV19 and TRBJ1-4, is as follows: DGGITQSPKYLFRKEGQNVTLSCEQNLNHDAMYWYRQDPGQGLRLIYYSQIVNDFQKGDIAEGYSVSREKKESFPLTVTSAQKNPTAFYLCATTDLPEEKLFFGSGTQLSVL.

The table lists this clone with a few counts. The chain has TRBV19 and TRBJ1-5; D remains ambiguous. This CDR3 comprises 13 residues. Trimming took off 0 bases at V and 7 bases at J, with 7 bases between the two ends. From germline, CDR1 is LNHDA and CDR2 SQIVND (reference sequence). Written as DNA, the CDR3 is TGTGCCAGTAGTATAGATAACAGCCAGCCCCAGCATTTT. It codes for CASSIDNSQPQHF.

This clone was found a few times. The rearrangement links TRBV18 to TRBJ2-7; 12 bases are shared with TRBD1. The CDR3 is made up of 18 amino acids. CDR1 and CDR2 from the germline V gene are KGHSH and LQKENI. Trimming removed 3 bases from V and 4 bases from J; junction bases left unmatched: 13. The CDR3 DNA follows: TGTGCCAGCTCACCCGCCGGACCGGGACAGGGGGCCGGATACGAGCAGTACTTC. Amino acids: CASSPAGPGQGAGYEQYF.

The rearrangement joins TRBV30 to TRBJ2-7; 10 positions agree with TRBD2. CDR1 and CDR2 from the germline V gene are GTSNPN and SVGIG (reference sequence). The CDR3 consists of 17 residues. J gave up 0 bases and V 7 bases, and 15 bases lay outside the gene matches. Here the CDR3 reads CALRATPGLAYSYEQYF. In DNA, the CDR3 is TGTGCCTTACGTGCGACTCCGGGACTAGCGTACTCCTACGAGCAGTACTTC.

This clone has just a few counts. The chain employs TRBV19 and TRBJ2-2; no firm D call. CDR1 LNHDA and CDR2 SQIVND come from the germline V gene (reference sequence). V dropped 3 bases and J dropped 3 bases, with 8 bases sitting between them. This CDR3 spans 14 amino acids. The CDR3 loop reads CASSILRDTGELFF. The DNA for the CDR3 is TGTGCCAGTAGTATCCTTCGGGACACCGGGGAGCTGTTTTTT.